These T cell receptor beta chains were read from a single sample in a study of T-cell reconstitution after alpha-beta-depleted transplantation in children. One entry per CDR3 protein, called by TCRdb with MiXCR from the PCR reads. The sample contains about 610,000 distinct CDR3 sequences, under 12% of which appear only once. The material was PBMCs from the stem cell graft donor, obtained from the stem cell graft. The receptors come from a human donor who donated a stem cell graft to a child with acute myeloid leukemia. Each CDR3 is given without its conserved first and last residue. Fields, in order: CDR3 length, V gene, J gene, CDR3 protein.

15	TRBV24-1	TRBJ2-3	ATSDFSTGKDTDTQY
15	TRBV5-1	TRBJ2-4	ASSLEVEQWPKNIQY
12	TRBV10-3	TRBJ2-6	AIRTGLGANVLT
13	TRBV25-1	TRBJ2-2	ASSQGGAWTGELF
11	TRBV5-1	TRBJ1-2	ASSLILGDGYT
11	TRBV20-1	TRBJ1-1	SGQQVLNTEAF
12	TRBV20-1	TRBJ2-1	SASLAGGISEQF
13	TRBV7-3	TRBJ1-1	ASSANRGLGTEAF
12	TRBV10-3	TRBJ2-1	ATTSGSSYNEQF
13	TRBV21-1	TRBJ2-5	ASTLWEDREETQY
13	TRBV12-3/TRBV12-4	TRBJ2-2	ASNLREGGTGELF
15	TRBV7-9	TRBJ2-6	ASSLGTVGAGANVLT
13	TRBV20-1	TRBJ2-2	SASESGANTGELF